This entry is about one T cell receptor beta chain. Its target is unknown. Genomic DNA of every subset was divided equally among multiple immunoSEQ plates. The data were produced by immunoSEQ multiplex PCR, yet TCRdb's version contains in-frame clones alone and is incomplete. The sample lists about 2.1 million clones; just under 95% were seen once. The sample is drawn from a study of shared clonotypes between healthy human individuals. V lost 1 base and J lost 1, with 11 bases in between. Germline CDR1 and CDR2: LGHNA and YNFKEQ. This CDR3 is built from 16 residues. General study results and limits: Clonotypes that were shared across a handful of donors made up around 5.5% of naive CD4 clonotypes.

Terminally differentiated effector memory CD45RA+ cells were excluded by CCR7 positive selection of CD45RO-negative cells. The sample consisted of naive CD8+ T cells from PBMCs. The chain links TRBV4-2 to TRBJ1-3; no definite D call. This sequence originates from a man aged 18 to 29 in good health. Some clones in this sample may be carry-over from other donors' samples. This chain's CDR3 is CASSQVSGDSGNTIYF. Written as DNA, the CDR3 is TGTGCCAGCAGCCAAGTGTCCGGGGATTCTGGAAACACCATATATTTT.